This T cell receptor beta chain was identified in a study of neurological immune-mediated disorders. General study results and limits: The most TCR clonal expansion was seen in HTLV-1-associated myelopathy, and the least was seen in multiple sclerosis, which fell below healthy controls. When the repertoires were grouped phylogenetically, those of 18 of the 34 multiple sclerosis patients came together in a single cluster of related CDR3 sequences, which points to a possible repertoire-level signature.

In its sample, this clonotype was seen many times. The antigen remains unidentified. The authors made cDNA by 5'RACE with 10-nucleotide random UMIs. Each CDR3 protein is one row after TCRdb ran MiXCR on the 5' RACE reads. The table records some 38,000 distinct CDR3 sequences, under 4% of them present only once. Time point meaning: longitudinal time-point 1 (baseline). The unsorted libraries were generated from a total of 2 million PBMCs, which had been stored in RNAlater at -80 C. The specimen sequenced was PBMCs. This clonotype originated in a woman aged 60-70 years with multiple sclerosis.

The DNA for the CDR3 is TGTGCCAGCAGTTTAGACAGGAATAGCAATCAGCCCCAGCATTTT. This sequence encodes CASSLDRNSNQPQHF. The rearrangement uses TRBV12-3 or TRBV12-4 and TRBJ1-5; maybe TRBD1 (5 bases). The CDR3 length is 15 residues. V lost 1 base and J lost 0, with 7 bases in between.